The 30 T cell receptor beta chains below were found in one sample sequenced in a study of CD8+CD57+ T cells in acquired aplastic anemia. Genomic DNA was employed as the template in profiling TCR beta VDJ and CDR3. TCRdb ran MiXCR on the reads and lists one entry per CDR3 protein. The data contain about 98,000 distinct CDR3 sequences, around 68% of them singletons. Patients chosen for sequencing had CD8+CD57+ cells that had expanded, as shown by flow cytometry. The source material was sorted CD4+, CD8+, or CD8+CD57+ T cells (not recorded which) from PBMCs. The receptors come from a human donor with aplastic anemia.

The rearrangement joins TRBV10-3 to TRBJ2-1; unclear D gene. Trimming cost V 4 bases and J 0 bases, with 13 bases left between them. Germline V gives CDR1 ENHRY, CDR2 SYGVKD. The length of the CDR3 is 16 residues. The CDR3 DNA sequence: TGTGCCATCAGTGGTTCGTTCTTAAGCTCCTACAATGAGCAGTTCTTC. Residues: CAISGSFLSSYNEQFF.

This clonotype has more than one count but fewer than ten. This rearrangement joins TRBV20-1 to TRBJ2-5; TRBD2 might be the D (5 bases). Trimming stripped 3 bases from V and 5 bases from J, with 13 bases between. The germline gives CDR1 DFQATT, CDR2 SNEGSKA (reference sequence). This CDR3 comprises 13 residues. The CDR3 DNA sequence: TGCAGTGCTAGTTATCCGGACTGGGAGACCCAGTACTTC. Translating gives CSASYPDWETQYF.

This chain joins TRBV20-1 and TRBJ2-7; the D gene is possibly TRBD2 (5 bases). The CDR3 length is 14 residues. Germline CDR1 reads DFQATT; CDR2 reads SNEGSKA (reference sequence). The germline V and J ends were trimmed by 5 bases and 1 base, with 15 bases remaining between them. CDR3 DNA: TGCAGTGCTCCTAGTCGGGGAGAGTCCTACGAGCAGTACTTC. It yields the protein CSAPSRGESYEQYF.

The CDR3 is CSAPWGGAGDTF. Here the CDR3 DNA reads TGCAGTGCTCCCTGGGGGGGGGCCGGAGACACCTTC. The genes are TRBV20-1 and TRBJ1-2; D is perhaps TRBD1 (6 bases). This CDR3 region has 12 residues. CDR1 is DFQATT, CDR2 SNEGSKA, per germline (reference sequence). Deletions cut 5 bases from V and 12 bases from J, with 19 bases between.

This clonotype was picked up many times. The chain couples TRBV9 to TRBJ1-1; maybe TRBD1 (5 bases). The CDR3 runs 14 residues. Trimming pared 4 bases from V and 5 bases from J, leaving 15 bases between. Germline CDR1 is SGDLS and CDR2 is YYNGEE. CDR3 protein: CASSSRGGGTEAFF. The CDR3 DNA follows: TGTGCCAGCAGCTCCCGTGGGGGAGGGACTGAAGCTTTCTTT. The variable domain in full, completed from reference TRBV9 and TRBJ1-1, reads DSGVTQTPKHLITATGQRVTLRCSPRSGDLSVYWYQQSLDQGLQFLIQYYNGEERAKGNILERFSAQQFPDLHSELNLSSLELGDSALYFCASSSRGGGTEAFFGQGTRLTVV.

This clonotype was observed a handful of times. V usage is TRBV20-1 and J usage is TRBJ1-5; no reliable D call. Deletions cut 3 bases from V and 7 bases from J, with 1 base between. The CDR3 runs to 9 residues. Germline lookup yields CDR1 DFQATT and CDR2 SNEGSKA (reference sequence). CDR3 sequence reads: CSASQPQHF. The CDR3 DNA follows: TGCAGTGCTAGCCAGCCCCAGCATTTT.

This chain connects TRBV11-2 to TRBJ2-3, with 10 positions matching TRBD2. With 5 bases clipped from V and 0 bases from J, the junction kept 5 bases outside the gene matches. The CDR3 consists of 16 residues. Germline-derived CDR1 and CDR2 are SGHAT and FQNNGV. CDR3: CASSPGLAESTDTQYF. The CDR3 DNA reads TGTGCCAGCAGCCCAGGACTAGCGGAGAGCACAGATACGCAGTATTTT.

With regard to this clonotype: One end of the junction varies from germline; a read error may be responsible. The rearrangement uses TRBV6-4 and TRBJ2-3, with 9 bases fitting TRBD1. The CDR3 is made up of 15 amino acids. Germline V gives CDR1 MRHNA, CDR2 SNTAGT. In nucleotides, the CDR3 is TGTGCCAACAGTGACTCGACAGGGGGAGCAGATACGCAGTATTTT. Translated, it gives CANSDSTGGADTQYF.

CDR3 loop: CASSVLSAKETQYF. In DNA form, the CDR3 reads TGCGCCAGCAGTGTTCTTTCCGCAAAAGAGACCCAGTACTTC. The chain joins TRBV10-1 to TRBJ2-5, with unresolved D. The germline gives CDR1 WNHNN, CDR2 SYGVQD (reference sequence). V lost 4 bases and J lost 3, with 12 bases in between. The CDR3 contains 14 residues.

This chain links TRBV7-6 with TRBJ2-3, with D perhaps being TRBD1 or TRBD2 (5 bases each). CDR1 is SGHVS and CDR2 is FNYEAQ in the germline V gene. CDR3 length: 14 residues. V was clipped by 5 bases and J by 3 bases, with 12 bases between them. The CDR3 nucleotides read TGTGCCAGCAGCCCCACCTGGGGGACAGATACGCAGTATTTT. This gives the protein CASSPTWGTDTQYF.

The chain uses TRBV2 and TRBJ1-5; 7 nucleotides agree with TRBD1. This CDR3 has 15 amino acids. V shed 4 bases and J 11 bases; nucleotides not matched to a gene: 14. CDR1 and CDR2 (germline): SNHLY, FYNNEI. The CDR3 region is CASSVGEGGSTAQHF. CDR3 bases: TGTGCCAGCAGTGTAGGGGAAGGGGGCTCCACGGCCCAGCATTTT.

At least ten counts were recorded for this clonotype. The chain uses TRBV10-1 and TRBJ2-7, with TRBD2 matching 9 bases. Germline V lookup: CDR1 WNHNN, CDR2 SYGVQD (reference sequence). The V gene end was trimmed by 5 bases and the J gene end by 5 bases; junction bases not matched to a gene: 13. CDR3 length equals 16 residues. The CDR3 bases are TGCGCCAGCAGTCGCGCAATTAGCGGGAGAACTAACGAGCAGTACTTC. Its translation: CASSRAISGRTNEQYF.

The chain's CDR3 is CASSLSRASGNNEQYF. CDR3 nucleotide sequence: TGTGCCAGCAGCTTAAGCAGGGCTAGCGGGAACAACGAGCAGTACTTC. This chain uses TRBV7-3 with TRBJ2-7; 9 nucleotides align to TRBD2. The V gene's germline CDR1 is SGHTA and CDR2 FQGTGA. The CDR3 covers 16 residues. After removal of 1 base from V and 5 bases from J, the junction contained 9 bases not matched to a gene.

There are many counts of this clonotype. The chain carries TRBV9 and TRBJ1-4; D perhaps matches TRBD1 (5 bases). The CDR3 is made up of 14 amino acids. CDR1 and CDR2 (germline): SGDLS, YYNGEE. V lost 1 base to trimming and J lost 11 bases, with 15 bases between them. In DNA form, the CDR3 reads TGTGCCAGCAGCGTATCAGGGATGGGCGAGAAACTGTTTTTT. Amino acids: CASSVSGMGEKLFF.

This clonotype was observed many times. The chain is built from TRBV11-2 and TRBJ2-1; D is unresolved. The CDR3 extends over 16 amino acids. CDR1 and CDR2 from the germline V gene are SGHAT and FQNNGV. V was shortened by 1 base and J by 1 base, with 11 bases between the two germline ends. CDR3 coding DNA: TGTGCCAGCAGCTTAGTCCTTATGGGATCCTACAATGAGCAGTTCTTC. Translation: CASSLVLMGSYNEQFF.

The V call is TRBV5-1, the J call TRBJ2-2; TRBD2 matches 9 bases. Germline CDR1 reads SGHRS; CDR2 reads YFSETQ. This CDR3 spans 13 amino acids. The trim removed 6 bases at V and 6 bases at J, leaving 3 bases unmatched. The CDR3 DNA sequence: TGCGCCAGCACGCGGGAGGGTGCCGGGGAGCTGTTTTTT. Its protein is CASTREGAGELFF. The whole variable domain, remainder taken from reference TRBV5-1 and TRBJ2-2, is KAGVTQTPRYLIKTRGQQVTLSCSPISGHRSVSWYQQTPGQGLQFLFEYFSETQRNKGNFPGRFSGRQFSNSRSEMNVSTLELGDSALYLCASTREGAGELFFGEGSRLTVL.

A few counts support this clonotype. The chain is built from TRBV15 and TRBJ1-6; the D gene is possibly TRBD1 (6 bases). With 8 bases removed from V and 0 bases from J, the gap between germline ends came to 11 bases. CDR3 length: 15 residues. Per the germline V gene, CDR1 is LNHNV and CDR2 is YYDKDF (reference sequence). Written as DNA, the CDR3 is TGTGCCACCTCCGGACAGAGCTCCTATAATTCACCCCTCCACTTT. Its protein is CATSGQSSYNSPLHF.

This sequence joins TRBV29-1 and TRBJ1-1; 9 bases align to TRBD1. There are 13 residues in the CDR3. The J segment lost 6 bases and the V segment lost 6 bases, leaving 8 bases of the junction unmatched. The germline V gene has CDR1 SQVTM and CDR2 ANQGSEA. CDR3 sequence (DNA): TGCAGCGTCAATTACAGGGGGCGGTCTGAAGCTTTCTTT. Its translation: CSVNYRGRSEAFF.

The gene calls are TRBV15 and TRBJ1-2; TRBD1 aligns across 7 bases. Germline V gene sequence: CDR1 LNHNV, CDR2 YYDKDF (reference sequence). There are 15 residues in the CDR3. V lost 0 bases, J lost 3 bases, and 4 bases stayed unmatched. DNA for the CDR3: TGTGCCACCAGCAGAGACGACAGGGCAGACTATGGCTACACCTTC. Translated: CATSRDDRADYGYTF.

With regard to this clonotype: A read error may account for a junction end that differs from germline. The gene calls are TRBV10-3 and TRBJ2-7, with D perhaps TRBD1 or TRBD2 (5 bases each). The germline V gene encodes CDR1 ENHRY and CDR2 SYGVKD. This CDR3 comprises 14 residues. CDR3 sequence reads: CASSPPGRLREQYF. In DNA form, the CDR3 reads TGTGCCAGCAGTCCGCCGGGACGGCTCCGGGAGCAGTACTTC.

The chain employs TRBV7-6 and TRBJ2-3; D call uncertain. V was clipped by 1 base and J by 1 base, with 9 bases between them. CDR1 and CDR2 from the germline V gene are SGHVS and FNYEAQ. The CDR3 length is 15 residues. CDR3: CASSLVLGGTDTQYF. The CDR3 DNA sequence: TGTGCCAGCAGCTTAGTCCTAGGAGGCACAGATACGCAGTATTTT. Full variable domain (missing parts from reference TRBV7-6 and TRBJ2-3): GAGVSQSPRYKVTKRGQDVALRCDPISGHVSLYWYRQALGQGPEFLTYFNYEAQQDKSGLPNDRFSAERPEGSISTLTIQRTEQRDSAMYRCASSLVLGGTDTQYFGPGTRLTVL.

This chain connects TRBV24-1 to TRBJ2-1, with TRBD1 matching over 8 bases. The CDR3 runs to 15 residues. The V gene end was trimmed by 0 bases and the J gene end by 7 bases; junction bases not matched to a gene: 4. Germline V CDR1 and CDR2: KGHDR, SFDVKD. CDR3 in amino acids: CATSDLTGGGNEQFF. The CDR3 coding sequence is TGTGCCACCAGTGATTTGACAGGGGGTGGTAATGAGCAGTTCTTC.

The table lists this clonotype with many counts. The chain carries TRBV6-1 and TRBJ2-2; a possible D gene is TRBD2 (6 bases). The germline CDR1 and CDR2 sequences are MNHNS and SASEGT. V was cut by 1 base and J by 6 bases, with 15 bases left in between. The CDR3 contains 16 residues. The CDR3 spells CASSEGLASGPGELFF. The CDR3 nucleotides read TGTGCCAGCAGTGAAGGGTTAGCCAGCGGGCCCGGGGAGCTGTTTTTT.

The CDR3 DNA reads TGTGCCAGCAGCAGGGGACAGGGGGCTTCCAATGAGCAGTTCTTC. It codes for CASSRGQGASNEQFF. The chain has TRBV21-1 and TRBJ2-1; the DNA was not compared with TRBD1, the D call given in the table. TRBV21-1 is described as a pseudogene. The CDR3 spans 15 residues.

V is TRBV15 and J is TRBJ2-2, with 9 bases identical to TRBD2. This CDR3 has 18 residues. After removal of 0 bases from V and 6 bases from J, the junction contained 11 bases not matched to a gene. CDR1 is LNHNV, CDR2 YYDKDF, per germline (reference sequence). CDR3 bases: TGTGCCACCAGCAGAGATTCGGCTAGCGGGGCGGACGCCGGGGAGCTGTTTTTT. Translation gives CATSRDSASGADAGELFF.

This clonotype was detected a few times. The rearrangement joins TRBV20-1 to TRBJ2-7, with D perhaps TRBD1 (6 bases). The CDR3 spans 13 residues. The germline V and J ends were trimmed by 3 bases and 2 bases, with 11 bases remaining between them. Germline CDR1 reads DFQATT; CDR2 reads SNEGSKA (reference sequence). The CDR3 bases are TGCAGTGCTAGTGAGGACAGTCCCTACGAGCAGTACTTC. Amino acid sequence: CSASEDSPYEQYF.

This rearrangement joins TRBV19 to TRBJ2-7; 7 nucleotides agree with TRBD2. The CDR3 consists of 14 residues. V lost 4 bases and J lost 3; bases outside the gene matches: 6. Germline CDR1 reads LNHDA; CDR2 reads SQIVND (reference sequence). The CDR3 DNA reads TGTGCCAGTAGTAATAGCGGGTACTTCTACGAGCAGTACTTC. Protein sequence: CASSNSGYFYEQYF.

V gene TRBV12-3 or TRBV12-4 combines with J gene TRBJ2-1, with D maybe TRBD2 (5 bases). Trimming stripped 3 bases from V and 10 bases from J, with 16 bases between. The CDR3 runs 14 residues. The CDR3, as DNA: TGTGCCAGCAGTTTTAGGCTAGAGGGAACCGAGCAGTTCTTC. Translation gives CASSFRLEGTEQFF.

The V call is TRBV2, the J call TRBJ2-7; 7 bases match TRBD1. The CDR3 is 15 amino acids. Germline lookup yields CDR1 SNHLY and CDR2 FYNNEI. V gave up 2 bases and J gave up 1 base; unmatched junction bases: 5. The CDR3 protein is CASSEMGTVSYEQYF. The CDR3, as DNA: TGTGCCAGCAGTGAAATGGGGACAGTTTCCTACGAGCAGTACTTC.

The chain uses TRBV10-3 and TRBJ2-2; 12 nucleotides agree with TRBD2. The CDR3 contains 16 residues. CDR1 is ENHRY and CDR2 is SYGVKD in the germline V gene. V lost 6 bases to trimming and J lost 3 bases; unmatched junction nucleotides: 5. The CDR3 sequence: CAIRGLAGSHTGELFF. CDR3 sequence (DNA): TGTGCCATCAGAGGACTAGCGGGATCGCACACCGGGGAGCTGTTTTTT.